This entry concerns a single T cell receptor (beta chain). Profiled with immunoSEQ multiplex PCR; TCRdb holds only in-frame clones, not every one. The sample consists of about 170,000 clones, around 93% of them appearing once. This CDR3 has 14 amino acids. CDR1 and CDR2 (germline): LGHNA, YNFKEQ. Trimming shortened V by 6 bases and J by 2 bases, and 13 bases separated the two germline ends. The data were taken from a study of control samples from healthy donors and cancer patients. The receptor was derived from a woman aged 55-75 years in good health. The sample consisted of blood. The chain uses TRBV4-2 and TRBJ1-1, with a weak D call TRBD1 (5 bases). The chain's CDR3 is CASRLRGTNTEAFF. As DNA, the CDR3 is TGTGCCAGCAGATTACGGGGGACTAACACTGAAGCTTTCTTT.